This note documents a single TCR beta chain sequence. CD8+ and CD4+ T cells circulating in blood were sequenced for TCR beta. The multiple sclerosis controls comprised treatment-naive patients whose relapsing-remitting disease was stable or active. TEMRA cells were FACS-enriched and CD8+ and CD4+ T cells negatively isolated. RNA amounts of 0.5 to 1 ug underwent reverse transcription with random hexamers. The authors amplified TCR beta CDR3 across 54 Vbeta and 13 Jbeta using immunoSEQ multiplex PCR. TCRdb re-analysed the immunoSEQ multiplex PCR reads in MiXCR, keeping a single row per CDR3 protein. Among some 170,000 distinct CDR3 sequences, around 94% were seen once, and the ten largest hold roughly 0.1%. The sample comes from a study of CD8 T cells in Susac syndrome. Germline CDR1 and CDR2: SEHNR and FQNEAQ (reference sequence). CDR3 length: 12 residues. Trimming pared 5 bases from V and 3 bases from J, leaving 6 bases between.

Sequenced material: CD4+ T cells from PBMCs. The receptor comes from a human donor with multiple sclerosis. V and J are TRBV7-9 and TRBJ2-3; possible D gene TRBD1, 5 bases. The CDR3 reads CASSKGTDTQYF. In DNA, the CDR3 is TGTGCCAGCAGCAAGGGGACAGATACGCAGTATTTT.